This T cell receptor beta chain stems from a study of blood T cell repertoires in COVID-19 (dated by TCRdb to between 2020 and 2021). Background on the whole study: Collaborator samples came from the United States, Italy and Spain and covered acute and convalescent phases of COVID-19. The prospective study material was composed of cDNA or gDNA derived from T cells, B-cell-depleted T cells, or PBMCs. Subjects who had been exposed to COVID-19, were actively infected with it, or had recovered from it provided the deeply sampled blood TCRbeta repertoires that made up the dataset. The repertoires were released in a freely available public database meant as a resource for research on the immune response to SARS-CoV-2. The samples were drawn from two sources: the first 160 participants of the ongoing ImmuneRACE study, and 1,000 to 1,500 subjects contributed by 6 global collaborators. Sample metadata almost always included a de-identified subject ID, COVID-19 status, age in years and sex. Where HLA class I and class II types were available, the types were taken from metadata supplied by the sample provider, not from assay-based typing. What the study reported, not specific to this receptor: The amount of clinical and demographic metadata varied by source and participant and was provided uncurated.

Points on this clone: Its cognate antigen has yet to be identified. Base-call qualities are not available, and no considerably larger clone is one nucleotide away.

In the prospective study, participants were roughly 18 to 100 years old, resided in about two dozen geographic areas of the United States, and were enrolled through a virtual design. In the prospective study, cohorts were assigned on the basis of participant-reported clinical history obtained from a screening survey and a study questionnaire. Recovered participants in ImmuneRACE Cohort 3 were defined as having two consecutive negative NP/OP PCR tests, clearance from a healthcare professional, or resolution of symptoms. Each participant in the prospective study had whole blood, serum and a nasopharyngeal or oropharyngeal swab collected by mobile phlebotomists. Over an approximately two-month period, participants in the prospective study had the option of providing additional blood draws and questionnaires. Before DNA extraction, blood samples from the prospective study were shipped at room temperature or frozen.

TCRbeta CDR3 regions were amplified from genomic DNA using the immunoSEQ Assay, a bias-controlled multiplex PCR. Regarding the original processing steps: Nucleated cell counts per sample were estimated from amplification of reference gene primers within the assay. To quantify the absolute abundance of each unique TCRbeta CDR3 rearrangement, sequence reads were collapsed and filtered. For each sample, productive Simpson clonality was calculated as the square root of Simpson's diversity index over productive rearrangements. Held by TCRdb, this immuneACCESS table contains in-frame sequences only and omits some clones. Under half of the omission traces to an unresolved V gene where checked; the cause of the rest is unknown. V and J calls and clone size are those listed in that table; D and trimming were worked out from the DNA. The sample table holds around 210,000 clones, of which 70% to 90% were seen once. Around 8% of the sample is in the top ten clones.

The sequenced sample was PBMCs or T cells enriched from blood (not recorded which). The source is a woman aged 18-29 years who had recovered from COVID-19.

The nucleotides read TGTGCCAGCAGTTTACGACAGGGTCGGTTCTCGAGGGGCTACACCTTC. The encoded protein is CASSLRQGRFSRGYTF. This receptor chain uses TRBV28 and TRBJ1-2, with 7 central nucleotides matching TRBD1. Here V drops 2 bases and J drops 8 bases, and the junction holds 14 bases not matched to any gene. The CDR3 runs 16 residues from the cysteine to the phenylalanine. Solely the CDR3 DNA is kept, with 48 bases framed from the first base. The germline V gene provides CDR1 MDHEN and CDR2 SYDVKM.